What follows is one T cell receptor beta chain and its context. In the study's own analysis: Using reference gene primer amplification, nucleated cell counts were estimated. The assay was immunoSEQ multiplex PCR, and TCRdb's table has in-frame clones only and misses some. V and J calls and clone size come straight from that table; D and trimming were deduced from the DNA. Of under 150,000 clones in the sample, around three quarters were seen once. This entry belongs to a study of blood T cell repertoires in COVID-19. Overall study: COVID-19 samples, acute and convalescent, were from the United States, Italy and Spain. In each case, the material was cDNA or gDNA derived from T cells, B-cell-depleted T cells, or PBMCs.

Germline V gene data show CDR1 as MNHEY and CDR2 as SMNVEV (reference sequence). V shed 4 bases and J 7 bases; nucleotides not matched to a gene: 11. The CDR3 contains 15 residues. The sequencing sample was made of peripheral blood. The clonotype was recovered from a man in his sixties with acute or convalescent COVID-19. The chain recombines TRBV27 with TRBJ2-7; 9 bases fit TRBD2. The CDR3 here is CASSSLGVAGDEQYF. CDR3 coding DNA: TGTGCCAGCAGTTCCCTTGGTGTAGCGGGGGATGAGCAGTACTTC.